The next 27 T cell receptor beta chains were all read from a single sample in a study of blood T cell repertoires in COVID-19. TCRdb keeps only in-frame clones here, not all; method: immunoSEQ multiplex PCR. Altogether 50,000 to 75,000 clones are present, roughly 85% being singletons, with the ten largest covering around 3.2%. Sequenced: peripheral blood. These receptor sequences come from a man in his 60s with acute or convalescent COVID-19.

The chain is built from TRBV11-3 and TRBJ1-2; no clear D. Trimming stripped 1 base from V and 8 bases from J, with 17 bases between. Germline V gene sequence: CDR1 SGHNT, CDR2 YENEEA. This CDR3 has 15 residues. CDR3 nucleotides: TGTGCCAGCAGCTTAGCCCCCCGGGGAGGGCAAGGCTACACCTTC. Translation gives CASSLAPRGGQGYTF.

The rearrangement links TRBV6-1 to TRBJ2-7; 7 nucleotides match TRBD1. V lost 5 bases and J lost 2; bases outside the gene matches: 9. The germline V gene has CDR1 MNHNS and CDR2 SASEGT. This CDR3 contains 15 residues. CDR3 residues: CASSSDRDRAYEQYF. DNA for the CDR3: TGTGCCAGCAGTTCCGACCGGGACAGAGCCTACGAGCAGTACTTC.

This sequence joins TRBV7-9 and TRBJ1-4; weak D call: TRBD1 (6 bases). CDR3 length equals 16 residues. Germline V lookup: CDR1 SEHNR, CDR2 FQNEAQ (reference sequence). V was trimmed by 5 bases and J by 3 bases, leaving 16 bases between them. This CDR3 is CASSPRPTGSNEKLFF. The CDR3 DNA reads TGTGCCAGCAGCCCCCGCCCGACAGGCTCTAATGAAAAACTGTTTTTT.

The V gene is TRBV5-1, the J gene TRBJ1-4; D not certain. This CDR3 is 16 amino acids long. The V end lost 0 bases, the J end lost 0 bases, and 9 bases lay between the germline ends. Germline V gene lookup returns CDR1 SGHRS and CDR2 YFSETQ. In DNA form, the CDR3 reads TGCGCCAGCAGCTTGGAAGGAGGTGCAACTAATGAAAAACTGTTTTTT. Its protein is CASSLEGGATNEKLFF.

The gene calls are TRBV11-3 and TRBJ1-3; D uncertain. Between the trimmed V and J ends, which lost 3 bases and 0 bases, there was a span of 15 bases. CDR3 length: 17 amino acids. Per the germline V gene, CDR1 is SGHNT and CDR2 is YENEEA. The CDR3 nucleotides are TGTGCCAGCAGCTTGTCTTTCGGGAACAACTCTGGAAACACCATATATTTT. This sequence encodes CASSLSFGNNSGNTIYF.

This rearrangement joins TRBV11-1 to TRBJ1-4; 7 bases are shared with TRBD1. V lost 5 bases and J lost 5; bases outside the gene matches: 5. Germline V CDR1 and CDR2: SGHAT, FQDESV (reference sequence). This CDR3 is built from 14 residues. CDR3 sequence: CASSETGPNEKLFF. For the CDR3, the DNA is TGTGCCAGCAGCGAGACAGGGCCCAATGAAAAACTGTTTTTT.

The chain recombines TRBV19 with TRBJ2-1; 8 bases are shared with TRBD2. Germline values: CDR1 LNHDA, CDR2 SQIVND (reference sequence). The junction had 6 bases not matched to a gene; V was cut back by 5 bases and J by 6 bases. The CDR3 spans 14 residues. CDR3 DNA sequence: TGTGCCAGTAGTCGGGAGGGCTGGGGCAATGAGCAGTTCTTC. Translating it yields CASSREGWGNEQFF.

This sequence joins TRBV28 and TRBJ1-2, with D possibly being TRBD1 (5 bases). This CDR3 comprises 14 residues. The germline V and J ends were trimmed by 6 bases and 3 bases, with 14 bases remaining between them. From germline, CDR1 is MDHEN and CDR2 SYDVKM. This CDR3 is CASRTGQGYYGYTF. Written as DNA, the CDR3 is TGTGCCAGCAGAACGGGCCAGGGATACTATGGCTACACCTTC.

The chain couples TRBV15 to TRBJ2-5; 9 nucleotides align to TRBD2. The junction had 9 bases not matched to a gene; V was cut back by 2 bases and J by 5 bases. Germline V gives CDR1 LNHNV, CDR2 YYDKDF (reference sequence). The CDR3 spans 16 residues. Here the CDR3 DNA reads TGTGCCACCAGCAGACTAGCGGGATCCTGGAGGGAGACCCAGTACTTC. Amino acids: CATSRLAGSWRETQYF.

By share of the sample, this clone is medium-sized. CDR3 sequence (DNA): TGTGCCAGCAGCTTAACCCTCTCTAGTCGACAGTACTTC. It encodes CASSLTLSSRQYF. The chain uses TRBV7-3 and TRBJ2-7; no firm D call. CDR3 length equals 13 residues. The germline V and J ends were trimmed by 0 bases and 10 bases, with 13 bases remaining between them. The germline CDR1 and CDR2 sequences are SGHTA and FQGTGA. The full variable domain, in which reference TRBV7-3 and TRBJ2-7 provide the parts outside the CDR3, is GAGVSQTPSNKVTEKGKYVELRCDPISGHTALYWYRQSLGQGPEFLIYFQGTGAADDSGLPNDRFFAVRPEGSVSTLKIQRTERGDSAVYLCASSLTLSSRQYFGPGTRLTVT.

The J gene is TRBJ2-1, the V gene TRBV7-2; TRBD2 aligns across 9 bases. J gave up 6 bases and V 2 bases, and 8 bases lay outside the gene matches. The CDR3 sequence is 16 residues long. Looked up from germline, CDR1 is SGHTA and CDR2 is FQGNSA. The CDR3 DNA reads as TGTGCCAGCAGCTTACTAGCGGGAAAGGGGTCCAATGAGCAGTTCTTC. It is translated as CASSLLAGKGSNEQFF.

The chain links TRBV19 to TRBJ2-2, with 14 bases that match TRBD2. CDR3 length equals 18 residues. Germline CDR1 and CDR2: LNHDA and SQIVND (reference sequence). Trimming took 5 bases from V and 4 from J; bases not matched to a gene: 9. The CDR3 protein is CASSVRGLAGGATGELFF. DNA for the CDR3: TGTGCCAGTAGTGTCAGAGGACTAGCGGGAGGCGCCACCGGGGAGCTGTTTTTT.

This clone has ten or more counts. The V and J genes are TRBV18 and TRBJ1-6, with D uncertain. This CDR3 comprises 14 residues. Germline CDR1 reads KGHSH; CDR2 reads LQKENI. V lost 1 base and J lost 7, with 8 bases in between. This chain's CDR3 is CASSPQGANSPLHF. In DNA form, the CDR3 reads TGTGCCAGCTCACCACAGGGAGCGAATTCACCCCTCCACTTT.

The chain has TRBV4-3 and TRBJ2-1, with TRBD2 matching 11 bases. V trimming: 5 bases; J trimming: 8 bases; junction bases outside the gene matches: 8. The germline gives CDR1 LGHNA, CDR2 YSLEER. This CDR3 has 15 residues. This CDR3 reads CASSVLAGGGHEQFF. As DNA, the CDR3 is TGCGCCAGCAGCGTTCTAGCGGGAGGAGGCCATGAGCAGTTCTTC.

The CDR3, as DNA: TGCGCCAGCAGCCGTGGTGGACTAGCCGACCCCCAGTTCTTC. Translated, it gives CASSRGGLADPQFF. V gene TRBV5-1 combines with J gene TRBJ2-1; 8 bases align to TRBD2. V shed 4 bases and J 13 bases; nucleotides not matched to a gene: 13. Germline lookup yields CDR1 SGHRS and CDR2 YFSETQ. The CDR3 sequence is 14 residues long. The full variable domain, in which reference TRBV5-1 and TRBJ2-1 provide the parts outside the CDR3, is KAGVTQTPRYLIKTRGQQVTLSCSPISGHRSVSWYQQTPGQGLQFLFEYFSETQRNKGNFPGRFSGRQFSNSRSEMNVSTLELGDSALYLCASSRGGLADPQFFGPGTRLTVL.

This clone is labeled as medium-sized. The V gene is TRBV28, the J gene TRBJ1-6; D unclear. Deletions cut 6 bases from V and 0 bases from J, with 21 bases between. There are 19 residues in the CDR3. Germline CDR1 and CDR2: MDHEN and SYDVKM. CDR3 sequence reads: CASSSTTYLLSSYNSPLHF. CDR3 nucleotide sequence: TGTGCCAGCAGCTCTACTACATACCTATTGAGCTCCTATAATTCACCCCTCCACTTT.

The sample holds a few counts of this clone. This chain links TRBV19 with TRBJ1-1; 7 bases are a match to TRBD1. This CDR3 contains 14 residues. V dropped 8 bases and J dropped 0; count of bases not matched to a gene: 6. Germline CDR1 is LNHDA and CDR2 is SQIVND (reference sequence). The CDR3 nucleotides are TGTGCCAGTGACCCTGGGACAGTGAACACTGAAGCTTTCTTT. Its translation is CASDPGTVNTEAFF. The full variable domain, with the rest looked up from reference TRBV19 and TRBJ1-1, is DGGITQSPKYLFRKEGQNVTLSCEQNLNHDAMYWYRQDPGQGLRLIYYSQIVNDFQKGDIAEGYSVSREKKESFPLTVTSAQKNPTAFYLCASDPGTVNTEAFFGQGTRLTVV.

CDR3 sequence reads: CATTLDRGRNEQFF. The CDR3 nucleotides are TGTGCCACCACCCTTGACAGGGGTCGTAATGAGCAGTTCTTC. V usage is TRBV6-5 and J usage is TRBJ2-1; 8 nucleotides line up with TRBD1. The V gene end was trimmed by 10 bases and the J gene end by 7 bases; junction bases not matched to a gene: 12. The CDR3 is 14 residues long. Germline lookup yields CDR1 MNHEY and CDR2 SVGAGI.

This clone showed up many times. The chain uses TRBV7-3 and TRBJ2-1; TRBD1 matches 8 bases. J was trimmed by 8 bases and V by 5 bases; bases with no gene match: 11. The CDR3 loop spans 15 amino acids. CDR1 SGHTA and CDR2 FQGTGA come from the germline V gene. CDR3 residues: CASSAQTGVLDEQFF. As DNA, the CDR3 is TGTGCCAGCAGCGCCCAGACAGGGGTGTTGGATGAGCAGTTCTTC.

This clone was seen only a few times. V usage is TRBV6-5 and J usage is TRBJ1-4, with D hard to call. Looked up from germline, CDR1 is MNHEY and CDR2 is SVGAGI. The CDR3 is 13 amino acids. Deletions cut 4 bases from V and 8 bases from J, with 11 bases between. The CDR3 here is CASSSAGSEKLFF. CDR3 coding DNA: TGTGCCAGCAGTTCCGCGGGCAGCGAAAAACTGTTTTTT.

The chain couples TRBV5-4 to TRBJ2-1, with 10 nucleotides matching TRBD1. J gave up 5 bases and V 5 bases, and 7 bases lay outside the gene matches. Germline-derived CDR1 and CDR2 are SGHNT and YYREEE (reference sequence). The CDR3 totals 15 residues. For the CDR3, the DNA is TGTGCCAGCAGGTTGCCCGGGACAGGGGACAATGAGCAGTTCTTC. Protein: CASRLPGTGDNEQFF.

V gene TRBV29-1 combines with J gene TRBJ1-2, with 7 nucleotides matching TRBD1. The V gene end was trimmed by 3 bases and the J gene end by 3 bases; junction bases not matched to a gene: 7. This CDR3 spans 14 amino acids. Looked up from germline, CDR1 is SQVTM and CDR2 is ANQGSEA. This chain's CDR3 is CSVEEGTDYYGYTF. As DNA, the CDR3 is TGCAGCGTTGAGGAGGGGACAGACTACTATGGCTACACCTTC.

The chain links TRBV25-1 to TRBJ1-6; possibly TRBD1 for D (5 bases). This CDR3 is built from 13 residues. CDR1 MGHDK and CDR2 SYGVNS come from the germline V gene. V was shortened by 2 bases and J by 6 bases, with 5 bases between the two germline ends. In DNA, the CDR3 is TGTGCCAGCAGTGAAAGGGGTAATTCACCCCTCCACTTT. This gives the protein CASSERGNSPLHF.

This chain joins TRBV5-1 and TRBJ1-6; the D is unclear. Germline V gene data show CDR1 as SGHRS and CDR2 as YFSETQ. V lost 0 bases and J lost 5, with 6 bases in between. The length of the CDR3 is 14 residues. The CDR3 sequence is CASSLDSNNSPLHF. The DNA for the CDR3 is TGCGCCAGCAGCTTGGACAGCAATAATTCACCCCTCCACTTT.

The chain uses TRBV5-1 and TRBJ1-5; tentatively, D is TRBD1 (6 bases). This CDR3 spans 15 amino acids. V lost 3 bases, J lost 0 bases, and 10 bases lay in between. CDR1 and CDR2 from the germline V gene are SGHRS and YFSETQ. CDR3 protein: CASSWGTNSNQPQHF. CDR3 in DNA: TGCGCCAGCAGCTGGGGGACAAATAGCAATCAGCCCCAGCATTTT.

The genes are TRBV19 and TRBJ2-7; 10 nucleotides line up with TRBD1. Trimming cost V 5 bases and J 4 bases; bases outside gene matches: 8. CDR3 length: 15 residues. The germline V gene has CDR1 LNHDA and CDR2 SQIVND (reference sequence). The CDR3 region has the DNA TGTGCCAGTAGTGCGAGGGACAGGGGACGTTACGAGCAGTACTTC. It encodes CASSARDRGRYEQYF.

This clone was observed a few times. The V call is TRBV27, the J call TRBJ1-4; D unclear. The CDR3 consists of 15 residues. The V end lost 3 bases, the J end lost 3 bases, and 11 bases lay between the germline ends. In germline, CDR1 is MNHEY, CDR2 SMNVEV (reference sequence). CDR3 nucleotide sequence: TGTGCCAGCAGTTTGGCGACATCCCCTAATGAAAAACTGTTTTTT. Protein: CASSLATSPNEKLFF.